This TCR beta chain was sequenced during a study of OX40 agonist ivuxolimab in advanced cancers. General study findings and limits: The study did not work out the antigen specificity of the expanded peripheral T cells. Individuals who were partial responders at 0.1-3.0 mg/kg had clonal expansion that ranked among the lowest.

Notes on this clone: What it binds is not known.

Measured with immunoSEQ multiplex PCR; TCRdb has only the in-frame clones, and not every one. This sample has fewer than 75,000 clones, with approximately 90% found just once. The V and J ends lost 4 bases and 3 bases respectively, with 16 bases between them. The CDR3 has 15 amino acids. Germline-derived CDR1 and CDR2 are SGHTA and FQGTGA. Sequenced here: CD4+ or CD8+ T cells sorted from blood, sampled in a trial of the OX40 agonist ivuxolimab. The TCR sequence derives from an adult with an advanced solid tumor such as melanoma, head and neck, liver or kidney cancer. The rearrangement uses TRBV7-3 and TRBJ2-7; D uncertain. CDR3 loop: CASSSGPGLNYEQYF. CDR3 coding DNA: TGTGCCAGCAGCTCTGGACCCGGGCTGAACTACGAGCAGTACTTC.